This T cell receptor beta chain was identified in a study of cytomegalovirus exposure and HLA in healthy donors. CDR1 is SNHLY and CDR2 is FYNNEI in the germline V gene. The CDR3 runs to 13 residues. V was shortened by 3 bases and J by 5 bases, with 10 bases between the two germline ends. PCR was performed using 60 Vbeta and 13 Jbeta primers. Using immunoSEQ multiplex PCR, the repertoire was profiled, and TCRdb retains in-frame clones only, with some absent. Of more than 90,000 clones in the sample, around 83% are singletons; the top ten hold 20% to 25%. Notes on this clone: This specimen includes other DNA sequences encoding the same CDR3.

This clonotype originated in a man under 40 in good health and CMV-seropositive. J is TRBJ1-1 and V is TRBV2, with D possibly being TRBD1 (5 bases). Sequenced material: PBMCs. CDR3: CASSERGGTEAFF. DNA for the CDR3: TGTGCCAGCAGTGAGCGGGGGGGGACTGAAGCTTTCTTT.